Below, 10 T cell receptor beta chains from the same sample are listed, as sequenced in a study of T cell repertoires in cytomegalovirus infection. Each CDR3 protein is one row after TCRdb ran MiXCR on the reads. The data show 750,000 to 950,000 distinct CDR3 sequences, under 35% seen once. No antigen is known for these receptors. The specimen comprised cultured CD8+ T cells from PBMCs, sampled from culture after CMV antigen stimulation. These receptors were collected from a human donor in good health (CMV status not recorded). Some clones in this sample may be carry-over from other donors' samples.

The chain is built from TRBV7-2 and TRBJ1-2; D gene ambiguous. Trimming pared 1 base from V and 2 bases from J, leaving 8 bases between. The germline V gene has CDR1 SGHTA and CDR2 FQGNSA. The CDR3 runs to 14 residues. CDR3 sequence: CASSLESQNYGYTF. CDR3 nucleotide sequence: TGTGCCAGCAGCTTAGAGAGCCAAAACTATGGCTACACCTTC.

This clonotype showed up just a few times. This chain joins TRBV11-1 and TRBJ1-2, with 11 bases aligning to TRBD1. With V trimmed by 2 bases and J by 8 bases, 4 bases remained unmatched. In germline, CDR1 is SGHAT, CDR2 FQDESV (reference sequence). The CDR3 contains 14 residues. The CDR3 DNA reads TGTGCCAGCAGCTTAACGGGACAGGGGGAGGGCTACACCTTC. The encoded protein is CASSLTGQGEGYTF.

In its sample, this clonotype was seen once. CDR3 in amino acids: CGTGRNTEAFF. In DNA form, the CDR3 reads TGTGGAACGGGCCGGAACACTGAAGCTTTCTTT. The genes are TRBV19 and TRBJ1-1, with D unclear. This CDR3 is built from 11 residues. Germline values: CDR1 LNHDA, CDR2 SQIVND (reference sequence).

This clonotype was recorded a few times. V is TRBV12-3 or TRBV12-4 and J is TRBJ1-2, with no clear D. With 1 base removed from V and 2 bases from J, the gap between germline ends came to 11 bases. The CDR3 runs 15 residues. The CDR3 reads CASSLGPGRNYGYTF. The DNA for the CDR3 is TGTGCCAGCAGTTTAGGTCCCGGCCGGAACTATGGCTACACCTTC.

This rearrangement joins TRBV12-3 or TRBV12-4 to TRBJ1-2, with TRBD1 identical over 9 bases. CDR3 length equals 14 residues. After removal of 6 bases from V and 8 bases from J, the junction contained 10 bases not matched to a gene. The CDR3: CASSPTGTGHGYTF. CDR3 DNA sequence: TGTGCCAGCAGCCCCACCGGGACAGGGCACGGCTACACCTTC.

This clonotype was picked up a small number of times. V is TRBV7-9 and J is TRBJ1-4, with D perhaps matching TRBD1 (6 bases). Trimming took 4 bases from V and 3 from J, leaving 24 bases between them. The germline V gene encodes CDR1 SEHNR and CDR2 FQNEAQ (reference sequence). This CDR3 contains 19 residues. CDR3 in amino acids: CASSSNGRQDGAANEKLFF. CDR3 DNA: TGTGCCAGCAGCTCTAACGGTCGACAGGACGGAGCAGCTAATGAAAAACTGTTTTTT.

The V and J genes are TRBV10-3 and TRBJ1-3, with D perhaps matching TRBD1 (5 bases). The CDR3 contains 13 residues. Trimming stripped 10 bases from V and 0 bases from J, with 10 bases between. CDR1 is ENHRY and CDR2 is SYGVKD in the germline V gene. The CDR3 sequence: CATEGSSGNTIYF. CDR3 in DNA: TGTGCCACCGAGGGGAGCTCTGGAAACACCATATATTTT.

The rearrangement uses TRBV7-4 and TRBJ1-1; 8 nucleotides line up with TRBD1. The CDR3 is 14 amino acids. CDR1 and CDR2 from the germline V gene are SGHVT and SQSDAQ. V was pared by 5 bases and J by 7 bases, with 9 bases of the junction left unmatched. The CDR3 nucleotides are TGTGCCAGCAGCGGCGACAGGGGCCCCTTTGAAGCTTTCTTT. Translation gives CASSGDRGPFEAFF. Drawing the rest from reference TRBV7-4 and TRBJ1-1, the complete variable domain is GAGVSQSPRYKVAKRGRDVALRCDSISGHVTLYWYRQTLGQGSEVLTYSQSDAQRDKSGRPSGRFSAERPERSVSTLKIQRTEQGDSAVYLCASSGDRGPFEAFFGQGTRLTVV.

This clonotype occurred a few times. The rearrangement links TRBV6-5 to TRBJ2-7; either TRBD1 or TRBD2 may supply D (6 bases each). V was cut by 5 bases and J by 3 bases, with 14 bases left in between. Germline CDR1 reads MNHEY; CDR2 reads SVGAGI. The CDR3 extends over 14 amino acids. For the CDR3, the DNA is TGTGCCAGCAGTCTTACCCGGGGGCTCTACGAGCAGTACGTC. Its protein product is CASSLTRGLYEQYV.

About this clonotype itself: The CDR3 ends on some other residue instead of the conserved phenylalanine or tryptophan, so this is likely a read error. The rearrangement links TRBV2 to TRBJ2-7; D unresolved. Between the trimmed V and J ends, which lost 8 bases and 4 bases, there was a span of 24 bases. This CDR3 has 16 amino acids. Per germline, CDR1 SNHLY and CDR2 FYNNEI. Here the CDR3 reads CASFSGPSYSSYEQYL. CDR3 in DNA: TGTGCCAGCTTTTCCGGTCCGAGCTACTCTTCGTACGAGCAGTACTTG.